This T cell receptor (beta chain) is from a study of T cell responses to AZD1222 COVID-19 vaccine. Whole-study findings and limits: There were repertoire samples only from the period after the peak T cell response. Spike-specific TCR breadth and depth were elevated following two AZD1222 doses.

Data came from immunoSEQ multiplex PCR; TCRdb stores just in-frame clones and leaves some out. The table records 130,000 to 150,000 clones, 85% to 95% of them present only once. CDR3 size: 16 residues. CDR1 and CDR2 (germline): LGHDT, YNNKEL (reference sequence). Trimming left V 3 bases short and J 2 bases short, with 13 bases between. Regarding this clone: What it recognizes is unknown.

Sequencing used peripheral blood, obtained on day 0 of MenACWY control vaccination. The chain carries TRBV3-1 (or the pseudogene TRBV3-2) and TRBJ2-2, with D maybe TRBD2 (6 bases). The TCR sequence derives from an adult in good health. The CDR3 region has the DNA TGTGCCAGCAGCCAGTTGGGGGGATATAACACCGGGGAGCTGTTTTTT. Protein product: CASSQLGGYNTGELFF.